This T cell receptor beta chain emerged from a study of T cell responses to AZD1222 COVID-19 vaccine. TCRdb's copy holds only in-frame clones and misses some; the assay was immunoSEQ multiplex PCR. The sample includes about 39,000 clones, about nine tenths of them seen just once. Source: peripheral blood, taken 28 days after the second dose of the MenACWY control vaccine. The sequence derives from an adult who received the MenACWY meningococcal vaccine as a control.

The CDR3 reads CASSMAGSGTDTQYF. The CDR3 DNA reads as TGTGCCAGTAGTATGGCGGGCTCCGGCACAGATACGCAGTATTTT. The chain recombines TRBV19 with TRBJ2-3; D perhaps matches TRBD2 (5 bases). Per the germline V gene, CDR1 is LNHDA and CDR2 is SQIVND (reference sequence). V lost 3 bases, J lost 1 base, and 11 bases lay in between. CDR3 size: 15 residues. Full variable domain (missing parts from reference TRBV19 and TRBJ2-3): DGGITQSPKYLFRKEGQNVTLSCEQNLNHDAMYWYRQDPGQGLRLIYYSQIVNDFQKGDIAEGYSVSREKKESFPLTVTSAQKNPTAFYLCASSMAGSGTDTQYFGPGTRLTVL.